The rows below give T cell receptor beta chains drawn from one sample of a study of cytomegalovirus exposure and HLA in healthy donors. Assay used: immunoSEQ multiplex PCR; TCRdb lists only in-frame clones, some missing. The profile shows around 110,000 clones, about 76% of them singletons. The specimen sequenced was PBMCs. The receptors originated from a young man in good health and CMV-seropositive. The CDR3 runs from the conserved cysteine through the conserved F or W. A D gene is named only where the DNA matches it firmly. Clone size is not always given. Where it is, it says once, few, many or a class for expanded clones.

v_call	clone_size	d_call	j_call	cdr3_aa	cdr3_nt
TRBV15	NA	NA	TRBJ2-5	CATSRGGRYQETQYF	TGTGCCACCAGCAGAGGGGGCCGATACCAAGAGACCCAGTACTTC
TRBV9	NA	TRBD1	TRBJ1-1	CASSVGDSNTEAFF	TGTGCCAGCAGCGTAGGGGACAGTAACACTGAAGCTTTCTTT
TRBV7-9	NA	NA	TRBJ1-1	CASSLGRATEAFF	TGTGCCAGCAGCTTAGGCAGGGCGACTGAAGCTTTCTTT
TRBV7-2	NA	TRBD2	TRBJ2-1	CASSLALSLAGYNEQFF	TGTGCCAGCAGCTTAGCGCTCTCGCTAGCGGGGTACAATGAGCAGTTCTTC
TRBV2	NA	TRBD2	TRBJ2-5	CASSVGLAGQETQYF	TGTGCCAGCAGTGTTGGACTAGCGGGGCAAGAGACCCAGTACTTC
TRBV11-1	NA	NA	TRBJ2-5	CASSLSGGAVKTQYF	TGTGCCAGCAGCTTAAGTGGGGGGGCGGTTAAGACCCAGTACTTC
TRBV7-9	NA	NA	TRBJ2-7	CSSSLEATGSYEQYF	TGTTCCAGCAGCTTAGAGGCGACAGGCTCCTACGAGCAGTACTTC
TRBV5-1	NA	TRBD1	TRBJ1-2	CASSPPTGGFGYTF	TGCGCCAGCAGCCCTCCCACAGGGGGCTTTGGCTACACCTTC
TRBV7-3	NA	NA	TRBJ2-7	CASSFRNRDPYEQYF	TGTGCCAGCAGCTTCCGTAACAGGGATCCCTACGAGCAGTACTTC
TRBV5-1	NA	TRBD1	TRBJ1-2	CASREPGTGETSYTF	TGCGCCAGCAGAGAGCCCGGGACAGGGGAGACTAGCTACACCTTC
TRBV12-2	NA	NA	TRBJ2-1	CASRPYGSRASANQGEQFF	TGTGCAAGTCGCCCTTACGGGTCCCGGGCGTCAGCGAATCAGGGAGAGCAGTTCTTC
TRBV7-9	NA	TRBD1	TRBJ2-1	CASSPTGNSYNEQFF	TGTGCCAGCAGCCCGACAGGGAACTCCTACAATGAGCAGTTCTTC
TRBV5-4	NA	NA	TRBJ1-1	CASSLGVNTEAFF	TGTGCCAGCAGCTTGGGCGTGAACACTGAAGCTTTCTTT
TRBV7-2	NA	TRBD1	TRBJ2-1	CASSLEDRQQFF	TGTGCCAGCAGCTTAGAGGACAGGCAGCAGTTCTTC
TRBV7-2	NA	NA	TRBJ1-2	CASSKVGGGYTF	TGTGCCAGCAGCAAGGTCGGGGGAGGCTACACCTTC
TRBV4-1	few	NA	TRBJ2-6	CASSRGDRMSGANVLTF	TGCGCCAGCAGCCGGGGCGACAGGATGTCTGGGGCCAACGTCCTGACTTTC
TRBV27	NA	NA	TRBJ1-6	CASSLYRGTPLHF	TGTGCCAGCAGTTTATATCGGGGAACACCCCTCCACTTT
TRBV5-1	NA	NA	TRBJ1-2	CASRQGADSFYGYTF	TGCGCCAGCAGACAAGGGGCCGACTCATTCTATGGCTACACCTTC
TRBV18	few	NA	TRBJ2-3	CASSPPLGLATDTQYF	TGTGCCAGCTCACCACCCCTCGGACTGGCAACAGATACGCAGTATTTT
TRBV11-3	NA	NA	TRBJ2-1	CASSLDPARGPYNEQFF	TGTGCCAGCAGCTTAGACCCCGCCCGCGGTCCCTACAATGAGCAGTTCTTC
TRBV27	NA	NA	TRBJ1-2	CASRAGAQGYTF	TGTGCCAGCAGGGCAGGGGCCCAGGGCTACACCTTC
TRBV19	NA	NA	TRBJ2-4	CASSFGQIAKNIQYF	TGTGCCAGTAGTTTTGGACAAATAGCCAAAAACATTCAGTACTTC
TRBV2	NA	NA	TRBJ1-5	CASSEIQPSNQPQHF	TGTGCCAGCAGTGAAATACAGCCGAGCAATCAGCCCCAGCATTTT
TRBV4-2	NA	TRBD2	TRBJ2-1	CASSQTSGGAIEQFF	TGTGCCAGCAGCCAGACTAGCGGGGGGGCCATTGAGCAGTTCTTC
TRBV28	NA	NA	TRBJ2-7	CASKSNQNYEQYF	TGTGCCAGCAAATCCAATCAGAACTACGAGCAGTACTTC
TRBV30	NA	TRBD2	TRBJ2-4	CAWSQRGTSGGKNIQYF	TGTGCCTGGAGTCAAAGGGGGACTAGCGGGGGCAAAAACATTCAGTACTTC
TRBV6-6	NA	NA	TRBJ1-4	CASSPFREREKLFF	TGTGCCAGCAGCCCCTTCAGAGAGCGGGAAAAACTGTTTTTT